This T cell receptor (beta chain) stems from a study of T cell repertoires in cytomegalovirus infection. On the study more broadly: Recently described HLA-C-restricted plus well-studied HLA-B-restricted CMV epitopes were used.

Via MiXCR, TCRdb re-called the reads, giving one row per CDR3 protein. This sample carries 550,000 to 700,000 distinct CDR3 sequences, under 45% of them seen once, and the ten largest clones take around 50%. CDR1 is SGHRS and CDR2 is YFSETQ in the germline V gene. The CDR3 runs to 15 residues. V gave up 4 bases and J gave up 3 bases, with 13 bases separating them. Study-wide results and caveats: Predominance within the ex vivo response was attributable to HLA-C-restricted CMV-specific TCR beta clonotypes.

This clonotype was counted once. Its antigen is unknown. The receptor's source is a human donor in good health (CMV status not recorded). Some clones in this sample may be carry-over from other donors' samples. The sequencing used cultured PBMCs, collected from culture after CMV antigen stimulation. The chain recombines TRBV5-1 with TRBJ1-4; D perhaps matches TRBD1 (6 bases). The CDR3 region is CASSPWTVSNEKLFF. The CDR3 region has the DNA TGCGCCAGCAGCCCATGGACAGTTTCTAATGAAAAACTGTTTTTT.